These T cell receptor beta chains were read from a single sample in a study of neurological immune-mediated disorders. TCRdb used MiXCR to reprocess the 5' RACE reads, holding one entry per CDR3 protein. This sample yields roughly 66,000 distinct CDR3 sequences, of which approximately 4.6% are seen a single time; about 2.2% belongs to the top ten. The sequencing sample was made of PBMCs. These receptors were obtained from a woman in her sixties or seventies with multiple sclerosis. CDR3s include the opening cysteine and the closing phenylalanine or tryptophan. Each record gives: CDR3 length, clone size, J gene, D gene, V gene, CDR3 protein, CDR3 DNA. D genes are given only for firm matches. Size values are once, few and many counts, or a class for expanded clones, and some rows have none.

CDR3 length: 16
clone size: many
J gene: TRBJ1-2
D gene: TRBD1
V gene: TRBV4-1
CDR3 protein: CASSPGQSLYNYGYTF
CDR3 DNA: TGCGCCAGCAGCCCGGGACAGAGCTTATATAACTATGGCTACACCTTC

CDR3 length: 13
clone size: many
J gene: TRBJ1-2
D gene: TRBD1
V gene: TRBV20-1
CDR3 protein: CSALNDRDYGYTF
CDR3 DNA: TGCAGTGCTCTCAACGACAGGGATTATGGCTACACCTTC

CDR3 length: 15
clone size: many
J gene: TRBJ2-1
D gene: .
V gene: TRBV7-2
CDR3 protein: CASSFAGTPINEQFF
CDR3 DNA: TGTGCCAGCAGCTTCGCCGGGACACCTATAAATGAGCAGTTCTTC

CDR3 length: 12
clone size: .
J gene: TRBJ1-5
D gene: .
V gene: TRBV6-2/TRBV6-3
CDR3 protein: CDSRDPQEPQHF
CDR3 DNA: TGTGACAGCAGGGACCCCCAGGAGCCCCAGCATTTT

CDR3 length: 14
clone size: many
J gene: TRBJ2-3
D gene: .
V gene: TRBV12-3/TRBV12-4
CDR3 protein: CASSDRLGTDTQYF
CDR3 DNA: TGTGCCAGCAGTGACAGGTTGGGCACAGATACGCAGTATTTT

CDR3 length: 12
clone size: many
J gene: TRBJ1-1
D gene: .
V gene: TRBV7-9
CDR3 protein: CASTSGYTEAFF
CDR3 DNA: TGTGCCAGCACCTCCGGGTACACTGAAGCTTTCTTT

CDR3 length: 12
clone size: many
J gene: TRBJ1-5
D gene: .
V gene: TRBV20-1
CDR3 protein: CSAGGGEGPQHF
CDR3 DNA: TGCAGTGCCGGAGGGGGAGAGGGACCCCAGCATTTT

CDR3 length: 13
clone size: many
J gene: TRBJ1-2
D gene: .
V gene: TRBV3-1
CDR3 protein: CASSQGLDYGYTF
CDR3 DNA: TGTGCCAGCAGCCAAGGCCTTGACTATGGCTACACCTTC

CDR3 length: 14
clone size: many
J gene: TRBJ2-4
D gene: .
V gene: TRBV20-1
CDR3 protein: CSAKEGATKNIQYF
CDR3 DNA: TGCAGTGCTAAAGAGGGAGCGACCAAAAACATTCAGTACTTC

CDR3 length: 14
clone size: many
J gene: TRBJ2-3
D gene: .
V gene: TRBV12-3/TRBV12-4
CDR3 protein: CASSHGTLRDTQYF
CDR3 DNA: TGTGCCAGCAGCCACGGGACCCTTAGAGATACGCAGTATTTT

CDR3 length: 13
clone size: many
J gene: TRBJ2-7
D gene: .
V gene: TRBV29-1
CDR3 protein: CSVARDASYEQYF
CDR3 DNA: TGCAGCGTCGCCCGGGACGCTTCCTACGAGCAGTACTTC